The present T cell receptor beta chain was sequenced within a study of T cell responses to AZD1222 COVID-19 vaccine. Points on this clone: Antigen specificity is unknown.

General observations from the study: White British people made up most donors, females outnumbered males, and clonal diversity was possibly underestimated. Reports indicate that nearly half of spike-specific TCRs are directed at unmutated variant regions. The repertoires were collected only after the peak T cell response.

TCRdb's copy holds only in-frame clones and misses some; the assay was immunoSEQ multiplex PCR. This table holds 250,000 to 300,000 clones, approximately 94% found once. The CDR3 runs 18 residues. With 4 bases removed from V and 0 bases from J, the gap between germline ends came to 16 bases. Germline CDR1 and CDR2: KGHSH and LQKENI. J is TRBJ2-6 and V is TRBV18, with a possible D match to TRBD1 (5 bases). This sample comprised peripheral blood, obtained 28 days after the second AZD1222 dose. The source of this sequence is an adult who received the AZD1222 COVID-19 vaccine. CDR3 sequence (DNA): TGTGCCAGCTCACTCCAGGGCAGGTCGTTCTCTGGGGCCAACGTCCTGACTTTC. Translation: CASSLQGRSFSGANVLTF.